The TCR beta chain described here comes from a study of T cells in Graves' hyperthyroidism and ophthalmopathy. General study points: Ophthalmopathy onset followed model prediction by a median about 6.9 months. In the blood, most expanded thyroid clonotypes above 0.001 appeared as well.

The investigators amplified TCR beta CDR3 regions from RNA transcripts. In the first-round RT-PCR of the TCR CDR3, the HTBI primer set was used. One entry per CDR3 protein results from TCRdb running MiXCR on the multiplex PCR reads. The table includes hundreds of thousands of distinct CDR3 sequences, 12% to 15% detected once. A roughly 10 ml volume of fresh peripheral blood provided the PBMCs. This clonotype was counted a few times. What it recognizes is unknown. Trimming stripped 10 bases from V and 6 bases from J, with 17 bases between. This CDR3 is 13 amino acids long. Germline assignment: CDR1 MNHEY and CDR2 SVGEGT.

This chain connects TRBV6-2 or TRBV6-3 to TRBJ2-3; no firm D call. The sequence was collected from a woman between 40 and 55 years old with Graves' ophthalmopathy. Sequencing was done on a sample of blood. The CDR3 nucleotides are TGTGCCATCAACGCCCCCTCGGTGGATACGCAGTATTTT. Amino acids: CAINAPSVDTQYF.